The TCR beta chain described here comes from a study of OX40 agonist ivuxolimab in advanced cancers. Study-wide results and limits: Antigens targeted by the expanded peripheral T cells were not determined.

Notes on this clone: Its antigen remains unknown.

The CDR3 length is 15 residues. The ends lost 2 bases at V and 5 bases at J; junction bases unmatched: 3. Germline values: CDR1 MGHDK, CDR2 SYGVNS. Measured with immunoSEQ multiplex PCR; TCRdb has only the in-frame clones, and not every one. In the table there are 25,000 to 35,000 clones, roughly 90% of which are singletons. The starting material was CD4+ or CD8+ T cells sorted from blood, obtained in a trial of the OX40 agonist ivuxolimab. This clonotype was sampled from an adult with an advanced solid tumor such as melanoma, head and neck, liver or kidney cancer. The J gene is TRBJ2-7, the V gene TRBV25-1; TRBD2 aligns across 13 bases. CDR3 region: CASSEIGLAGDEQYF. In nucleotides, the CDR3 is TGTGCCAGCAGTGAAATCGGACTAGCGGGAGACGAGCAGTACTTC.